The clone carrying this T cell receptor beta chain was detected many times. RNA transcripts were the template, and TCR beta CDR3 regions were amplified from them. Following a first-round RT-PCR that used HTBI primers, a second-round multiplex PCR was carried out. One entry per CDR3 protein, called by TCRdb with MiXCR from the multiplex PCR reads. Here the sample spans some 370,000 distinct CDR3 sequences, approximately 18% being singletons. This specimen belongs to a study of Graves' ophthalmopathy and Graves' hyperthyroidism. Turning to the study itself: Peripheral blood collection took place at initial diagnosis, before any treatment.

Trimming took 6 bases from V and 2 from J, leaving 19 bases between them. CDR3 length: 16 residues. CDR1 is MNHEY and CDR2 is SVGEGT in the germline V gene. This clonotype originated in an adult woman with stable Graves' hyperthyroidism. The chain employs TRBV6-2 or TRBV6-3 and TRBJ1-1; no definite D call. Sequencing was carried out using peripheral blood. As DNA, the CDR3 is TGTGCCAGCAGAAGAAAACTGACGTTTCCTAACACTGAAGCTTTCTTT. This gives the protein CASRRKLTFPNTEAFF.